These 23 T cell receptor beta chains originate from one sample sequenced in a study of cytomegalovirus exposure and HLA in healthy donors. It was with 60 Vbeta and 13 Jbeta primers that the PCR ran. The table came from immunoSEQ multiplex PCR; TCRdb's copy has only in-frame clones and leaves some out. The sample shows about 140,000 clones, 70% to 80% of them seen only once. Material: PBMCs. These receptor sequences come from a woman under 30 in good health and CMV-seropositive.

The chain employs TRBV19 and TRBJ1-1, with 9 bases lining up with TRBD1. The CDR3 has 11 residues. The J segment lost 11 bases and the V segment lost 6 bases, leaving 4 bases of the junction unmatched. The V gene's germline CDR1 is LNHDA and CDR2 SQIVND (reference sequence). The CDR3 nucleotides read TGTGCCAGTAGGGGGACAGGGAATGCTTTCTTT. This sequence encodes CASRGTGNAFF.

In its sample, this clone was seen a few times. The chain couples TRBV19 to TRBJ1-6; 7 bases map to TRBD1. The germline gives CDR1 LNHDA, CDR2 SQIVND (reference sequence). There are 15 residues in the CDR3. Losses at the gene ends were 1 base for V and 14 bases for J; bases not matched to a gene: 11. The CDR3: CASSIGTGPNSALHF. For the CDR3, the DNA is TGTGCCAGTAGTATAGGGACAGGACCTAATTCGGCCCTCCACTTT.

The V gene is TRBV6-1, the J gene TRBJ1-2; the match to TRBD1 covers 8 bases. Germline V lookup: CDR1 MNHNS, CDR2 SASEGT. V shed 5 bases and J 2 bases; nucleotides not matched to a gene: 1. The CDR3 extends over 13 amino acids. In DNA, the CDR3 is TGTGCCAGCAGTTCAGGGGGCAACTATGGCTACACCTTC. Its translation: CASSSGGNYGYTF.

This chain links TRBV7-9 with TRBJ2-1; TRBD1 matches 7 bases. This CDR3 contains 12 residues. CDR1 and CDR2 (germline): SEHNR, FQNEAQ (reference sequence). J was trimmed by 13 bases and V by 7 bases; bases with no gene match: 10. CDR3 DNA sequence: TGTGCCAGCACCCCGGGACAGTTGGGTCAGTTCTTC. Its translation: CASTPGQLGQFF.

This clone was detected only a few times. The chain links TRBV19 to TRBJ1-2; 8 positions agree with TRBD1. CDR1 LNHDA and CDR2 SQIVND come from the germline V gene (reference sequence). The V segment lost 4 bases and the J segment 4 bases; nucleotides outside the gene matches: 5. This CDR3 has 14 residues. CDR3 region: CASSNQGATYGYTF. The CDR3 DNA sequence: TGTGCCAGTAGTAACCAGGGGGCTACCTATGGCTACACCTTC.

This chain connects TRBV21-1 to TRBJ2-5; the table's D call TRBD2 went unverified against the DNA. TRBV21-1 is flagged as a pseudogene. CDR3 length: 14 amino acids. The CDR3 spells CASSKGGGEETQYF. The DNA of the CDR3 is TGTGCCAGCAGCAAAGGGGGGGGAGAAGAGACCCAGTACTTC.

This chain joins TRBV7-2 and TRBJ1-2; possibly TRBD1 for D (6 bases). Looked up from germline, CDR1 is SGHTA and CDR2 is FQGNSA. Trimming shortened V by 1 base and J by 4 bases, and 13 bases separated the two germline ends. This CDR3 region has 15 residues. CDR3 sequence (DNA): TGTGCCAGCAGCTTAGGGCTCCAGGGGATCTATGGCTACACCTTC. This translates into CASSLGLQGIYGYTF.

The chain is built from TRBV6-1 and TRBJ2-1; TRBD2 matches at 9 bases. V lost 5 bases and J lost 10; bases outside the gene matches: 12. This CDR3 is 15 amino acids long. CDR1 is MNHNS and CDR2 is SASEGT in the germline V gene. CDR3 amino acids: CASSLAAGGGFEQFF. CDR3 nucleotide sequence: TGTGCCAGCAGTCTAGCGGCGGGGGGGGGTTTCGAGCAGTTCTTC.

This clone was picked up one time. This chain uses TRBV5-1 with TRBJ2-3; 9 bases are a match to TRBD2. Germline CDR1 and CDR2: SGHRS and YFSETQ. Germline trimming cut 0 bases from V and 5 bases from J; bases unmatched to any gene: 4. The CDR3 spans 15 residues. The CDR3 spells CASSLVSGGEDTQYF. The CDR3 DNA sequence: TGCGCCAGCAGCTTGGTTAGCGGGGGCGAAGATACGCAGTATTTT.

The CDR3 sequence: CASSIGRGGNYEQYF. The CDR3 nucleotides read TGTGCCAGTAGTATAGGGCGGGGGGGGAACTACGAGCAGTACTTC. The V gene is TRBV19, the J gene TRBJ2-7; TRBD2 aligns across 9 bases. CDR1 LNHDA and CDR2 SQIVND come from the germline V gene (reference sequence). The CDR3 is made up of 15 amino acids. With V trimmed by 1 base and J by 3 bases, 4 bases remained unmatched.

With regard to this clone: At one end the junction does not follow the germline gene, possibly because of a read error. The chain recombines TRBV28 with TRBJ1-4; 8 nucleotides line up with TRBD1. CDR1 and CDR2 from the germline V gene are MDHEN and SYDVKM. The CDR3 loop spans 15 amino acids. This CDR3 is CASSWDRRGNGKLFF. The CDR3 bases are TGTGCCAGCAGTTGGGACAGGAGGGGCAATGGAAAACTGTTTTTT. Supplemented by reference TRBV28 and TRBJ1-4, the full variable domain reads DVKVTQSSRYLVKRTGEKVFLECVQDMDHENMFWYRQDPGLGLRLIYFSYDVKMKEKGDIPEGYSVSREKKERFSLILESASTNQTSMYLCASSWDRRGNGKLFFGSGTQLSVL.

The CDR3 sequence is CASSPTGRGQPQHF. The CDR3 nucleotides are TGTGCCAGCAGCCCGACAGGGAGAGGACAGCCCCAGCATTTT. The chain is built from TRBV7-6 and TRBJ1-5, with TRBD1 matching over 7 bases. Trimming removed 5 bases from V and 7 bases from J; junction bases left unmatched: 8. The CDR3 spans 14 residues. The germline CDR1 and CDR2 sequences are SGHVS and FNYEAQ.

This sequence joins TRBV6-6 and TRBJ1-1; 8 positions agree with TRBD1. Trimming took 6 bases from V and 4 from J; bases not matched to a gene: 10. Looked up from germline, CDR1 is MNHNY and CDR2 is SVGAGI (reference sequence). The CDR3 spans 15 residues. CDR3 in DNA: TGTGCCAGCAGGCCTGGACAGGGAGCGGGCACTGAAGCTTTCTTT. Amino acids: CASRPGQGAGTEAFF.

This clone was observed a few times. The rearrangement links TRBV6-5 to TRBJ2-1; D remains ambiguous. Trimming pared 8 bases from V and 5 bases from J, leaving 10 bases between. Germline V gives CDR1 MNHEY, CDR2 SVGAGI. The CDR3 is 12 amino acids. CDR3 region: CASARTDNEQFF. For the CDR3, the DNA is TGTGCCAGCGCCCGTACGGACAATGAGCAGTTCTTC.

The J gene is TRBJ1-4, the V gene TRBV6-6, with 8 bases aligning to TRBD1. Germline-derived CDR1 and CDR2 are MNHNY and SVGAGI (reference sequence). The CDR3 is made up of 15 amino acids. V gave up 4 bases and J gave up 2 bases; unmatched junction bases: 3. CDR3 in amino acids: CASSFTGGTNEKLFF. CDR3 DNA sequence: TGTGCCAGCAGTTTTACAGGGGGGACTAATGAAAAACTGTTTTTT.

This rearrangement joins TRBV4-3 to TRBJ2-2, with D possibly TRBD2 on 6 matching bases. The V end was cut by 1 base, the J end by 6 bases, with 15 bases between. This CDR3 contains 16 residues. Germline lookup yields CDR1 LGHNA and CDR2 YSLEER. The CDR3 loop reads CASSQGWAGRSGELFF. CDR3 bases: TGCGCCAGCAGCCAAGGCTGGGCGGGGCGGTCCGGGGAGCTGTTTTTT.

This sequence joins TRBV2 and TRBJ2-1; the D call may be TRBD1 or TRBD2 (5 bases each). Per germline, CDR1 SNHLY and CDR2 FYNNEI. The V end lost 10 bases, the J end lost 6 bases, and 19 bases lay between the germline ends. The CDR3 is 14 residues long. CDR3 sequence: CATRTQGRGNEQFF. CDR3 coding DNA: TGTGCCACCAGGACTCAGGGAAGGGGCAATGAGCAGTTCTTC.

This chain uses TRBV9 with TRBJ2-2; no reliable D call. The V end was cut by 0 bases, the J end by 4 bases, with 4 bases between. Germline values: CDR1 SGDLS, CDR2 YYNGEE. The CDR3 runs to 13 residues. The CDR3 reads CASSVAGTGELFF. The CDR3 DNA is TGTGCCAGCAGCGTAGCCGGCACCGGGGAGCTGTTTTTT.

The chain combines TRBV5-1 with TRBJ2-5; D is possibly TRBD2 (6 bases). This CDR3 is 13 amino acids long. Germline loops: CDR1 SGHRS, CDR2 YFSETQ. The V end lost 5 bases, the J end lost 5 bases, and 13 bases lay between the germline ends. The CDR3 sequence is CASSWGTQETQYF. CDR3 DNA sequence: TGCGCCAGCAGTTGGGGGACTCAGGAGACCCAGTACTTC.

The chain joins TRBV7-2 to TRBJ1-5, with D unresolved. V lost 5 bases and J 3 bases, leaving 8 bases between the germline ends. CDR3 size: 13 residues. The V gene's germline CDR1 is SGHTA and CDR2 FQGNSA. CDR3 bases: TGTGCCAGCAGCGCGTCCGTCAATCAGCCCCAGCATTTT. It yields the protein CASSASVNQPQHF.

For the CDR3, the DNA is TGCGCCAGCAGCTTTCTTAGAGACACCGGGGAGCTGTTTTTT. It yields the protein CASSFLRDTGELFF. This rearrangement joins TRBV5-1 to TRBJ2-2; D not certain. This CDR3 has 14 residues. V lost 2 bases, J lost 3 bases, and 8 bases lay in between. Germline V gene lookup returns CDR1 SGHRS and CDR2 YFSETQ.

The chain links TRBV11-3 to TRBJ2-1; the D is unclear. Germline V CDR1 and CDR2: SGHNT, YENEEA. Trimming took off 3 bases at V and 9 bases at J, with 15 bases between the two ends. The CDR3 totals 14 residues. This chain's CDR3 is CASSFDHSRGEQFF. CDR3 in DNA: TGTGCCAGCAGCTTCGACCATTCAAGAGGTGAGCAGTTCTTC.

This chain joins TRBV29-1 and TRBJ2-5; 9 nucleotides agree with TRBD2. Looked up from germline, CDR1 is SQVTM and CDR2 is ANQGSEA. Unmatched junction bases numbered 6, after V lost 2 bases and J lost 5 bases. The CDR3 contains 14 residues. The CDR3 DNA sequence: TGCAGCGTTGAAAGAGCGGGGGGTGGCGAGACCCAGTACTTC. As protein: CSVERAGGGETQYF.